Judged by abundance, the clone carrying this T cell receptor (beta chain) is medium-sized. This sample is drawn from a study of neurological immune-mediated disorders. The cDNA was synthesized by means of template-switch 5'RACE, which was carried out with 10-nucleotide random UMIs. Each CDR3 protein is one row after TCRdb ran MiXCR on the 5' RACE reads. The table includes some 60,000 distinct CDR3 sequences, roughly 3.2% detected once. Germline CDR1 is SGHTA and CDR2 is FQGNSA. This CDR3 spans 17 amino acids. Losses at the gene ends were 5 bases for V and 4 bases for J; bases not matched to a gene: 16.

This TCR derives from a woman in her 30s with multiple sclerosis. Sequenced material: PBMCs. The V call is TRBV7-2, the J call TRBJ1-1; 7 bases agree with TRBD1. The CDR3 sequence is CASSAFRGGETVTEAFF. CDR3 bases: TGTGCCAGCAGCGCCTTCAGGGGGGGAGAAACCGTCACTGAAGCTTTCTTT.